This T cell receptor (beta chain) stems from a study of neurological immune-mediated disorders. The authors produced cDNA by 5'RACE using 10-nucleotide random UMIs. The output of every sequencing run exceeded 190 million TCR-beta sequences, derived from 15-18 subjects. TCRdb called the 5' RACE reads again in MiXCR, with one record for every CDR3 protein. The data show some 60,000 distinct CDR3 sequences, about 8.9% seen once. This clonotype was observed at least ten times. Sample time point: longitudinal time-point 2. Where libraries were unsorted, they were derived from 2 million PBMCs stored at -80 degrees C. Germline V gives CDR1 SGHTA, CDR2 FQGTGA. Germline trimming cut 4 bases from V and 1 base from J; bases unmatched to any gene: 2. The CDR3 has 14 residues.

This clonotype originated in a man younger than 40 in good health. This chain joins TRBV7-3 and TRBJ2-3, with 7 bases matching TRBD2. Material: PBMCs. CDR3 nucleotides: TGTGCCAGCAGCTCTAGCGGACGCACAGATACGCAGTATTTT. Its protein is CASSSSGRTDTQYF.